The T cell receptor (beta chain) under discussion was sequenced for a study of T cell repertoires in cytomegalovirus infection. Trimming took off 2 bases at V and 2 bases at J, with 11 bases between the two ends. The CDR3 totals 15 residues. CDR1 and CDR2 from the germline V gene are ENHRY and SYGVKD. Only a few counts were recorded for this clonotype. The antigen is not known. TCRdb analysed the reads with MiXCR anew, one entry per CDR3 protein. The sample includes hundreds of thousands of distinct CDR3 sequences, 31% of them seen just once. This sequence originates from a human donor in good health (CMV status not recorded). Some clones in this sample may be carry-over from other donors' samples. The chain recombines TRBV10-3 with TRBJ2-3; a possible D gene is TRBD1 (5 bases). Sequencing used cultured CD8+ T cells from PBMCs, obtained from culture after CMV antigen stimulation. The CDR3 loop is CAISEGHRNTDTQYF. In nucleotides, the CDR3 is TGTGCCATCAGTGAGGGACACCGGAACACAGATACGCAGTATTTT.